Detailed here is one T cell receptor beta chain. The data originate from a study of PD-1 blockade in classical Hodgkin lymphoma. Produced via immunoSEQ multiplex PCR; TCRdb's table is partial and in-frame only. The sample lists tens of thousands of clones, 90% occurring once. V lost 1 base and J 5 bases, leaving 10 bases between the germline ends. This CDR3 has 13 amino acids. CDR1 SGHNT and CDR2 YYREEE come from the germline V gene (reference sequence). Brentuximab vedotin exposure varied among the patients, all of whom had relapsed after autologous stem cell transplantation. The V and J genes are TRBV5-4 and TRBJ2-7; tentative D call: TRBD1 (5 bases). The specimen was peripheral blood mononuclear cells (PBMCs), collected at baseline. The receptor was isolated from a human donor with classical Hodgkin lymphoma. The DNA for the CDR3 is TGTGCCAGCAGCTTGAGGGGCTTTGACGAGCAGTACTTC. Translated: CASSLRGFDEQYF.